This passage covers 31 T cell receptor beta chains from one sample sequenced in a study of cytomegalovirus exposure and HLA in healthy donors. PCR amplification relied on 60 Vbeta primers (plus 13 Jbeta primers). The method was immunoSEQ multiplex PCR; TCRdb's version includes in-frame clones alone and lacks a portion of them. Of around 210,000 clones in the sample, roughly 81% are singletons; the top ten hold 0.2% to 0.3%. The sample was PBMCs. These receptors were obtained from a girl aged 2-9 years in good health and CMV-seronegative.

V and J are TRBV6-1 and TRBJ1-1; 7 bases are a match to TRBD1. V shed 7 bases and J 4 bases; nucleotides not matched to a gene: 6. The CDR3 is 13 residues long. The germline CDR1 and CDR2 sequences are MNHNS and SASEGT. The CDR3 DNA sequence: TGTGCCAGCATGCGACAGGGCGGCACTGAAGCTTTCTTT. As protein: CASMRQGGTEAFF.

J is TRBJ1-2 and V is TRBV6-1; the match to TRBD1 covers 9 bases. Trimming at V came to 3 bases and at J to 5 bases, leaving 10 bases not matched to a gene. Looked up from germline, CDR1 is MNHNS and CDR2 is SASEGT. There are 16 residues in the CDR3. CDR3 coding DNA: TGTGCCAGCAGTGATGCCCTTGGACAGGGGACGTATGGCTACACCTTC. It specifies CASSDALGQGTYGYTF.

The chain has TRBV2 and TRBJ2-7; TRBD1 might be the D (7 bases). Trimming took off 10 bases at V and 4 bases at J, with 17 bases between the two ends. The CDR3 totals 13 residues. Germline assignment: CDR1 SNHLY and CDR2 FYNNEI. In DNA form, the CDR3 reads TGTGCCACAAAGACAGGGACTTTTTACGAGCAGTACTTC. Amino acid sequence: CATKTGTFYEQYF.

The rearrangement joins TRBV6-1 to TRBJ1-4; 7 bases align to TRBD1. The germline V gene has CDR1 MNHNS and CDR2 SASEGT. The CDR3 totals 19 residues. V was pared by 4 bases and J by 0 bases, with 14 bases of the junction left unmatched. Here the CDR3 reads CASSAQRGQGYPTNEKLFF. CDR3 DNA: TGTGCCAGCAGTGCTCAAAGGGGGCAAGGATATCCAACTAATGAAAAACTGTTTTTT.

J is TRBJ2-5 and V is TRBV5-1, with 9 bases fitting TRBD1. The CDR3 extends over 15 amino acids. The germline gives CDR1 SGHRS, CDR2 YFSETQ. The V segment lost 4 bases and the J segment 1 base; nucleotides outside the gene matches: 5. The CDR3 sequence: CASSRRQGVQETQYF. CDR3 DNA: TGCGCCAGCAGCCGGCGACAGGGGGTCCAAGAGACCCAGTACTTC.

The chain combines TRBV20-1 with TRBJ2-1; the D is unclear. CDR1 and CDR2 from the germline V gene are DFQATT and SNEGSKA (reference sequence). Trimming shortened V by 5 bases and J by 10 bases, and 9 bases separated the two germline ends. This CDR3 comprises 10 residues. This chain's CDR3 is CSAPAGEQFF. The DNA of the CDR3 is TGCAGTGCTCCCGCCGGGGAGCAGTTCTTC.

V usage is TRBV5-8 and J usage is TRBJ2-7; D might be TRBD2 (6 bases). Looked up from germline, CDR1 is SGHTS and CDR2 is YDEGEE. The germline V and J ends were trimmed by 3 bases and 5 bases, with 12 bases remaining between them. CDR3 length: 13 amino acids. The DNA of the CDR3 is TGTGCCAGCAGCTCCCGGGGAGGCGACGAGCAGTACTTC. Its translation: CASSSRGGDEQYF. The variable domain in full, with the rest retrieved from reference TRBV5-8 and TRBJ2-7, is EAGVTQSPTHLIKTRGQQATLRCSPISGHTSVYWYQQALGLGLQFLLWYDEGEERNRGNFPPRFSGRQFPNYSSELNVNALELEDSALYLCASSSRGGDEQYFGPGTRLTVT.

The chain's CDR3 is CASSLGLAGEWYTGELFF. DNA of the CDR3: TGTGCCAGCAGCTTGGGACTAGCGGGAGAGTGGTACACCGGGGAGCTGTTTTTT. The V and J genes are TRBV11-2 and TRBJ2-2; 14 bases are a match to TRBD2. Germline assignment: CDR1 SGHAT and CDR2 FQNNGV. This CDR3 has 18 residues. V was clipped by 3 bases and J by 3 bases; unmatched bases: 6.

V gene TRBV27 combines with J gene TRBJ1-6; 7 bases line up with TRBD1. Germline assignment: CDR1 MNHEY and CDR2 SMNVEV (reference sequence). This CDR3 contains 16 residues. Losses at the gene ends were 6 bases for V and 3 bases for J; bases not matched to a gene: 8. The chain's CDR3 is CASRGPGTDYNSPLHF. CDR3 nucleotides: TGTGCCAGCAGGGGACCGGGGACAGACTATAATTCACCCCTCCACTTT.

The chain combines TRBV6-5 with TRBJ2-7, with 10 positions matching TRBD2. V lost 2 bases and J lost 9; bases outside the gene matches: 13. CDR3 length: 16 amino acids. Germline V gene data show CDR1 as MNHEY and CDR2 as SVGAGI. This CDR3 is CASSYIRASGSSGQYF. The CDR3 DNA sequence: TGTGCCAGCAGTTACATCCGCGCTAGCGGGAGCTCTGGGCAGTACTTC.

The chain has TRBV9 and TRBJ2-3, with D perhaps TRBD1 (5 bases). Per the germline V gene, CDR1 is SGDLS and CDR2 is YYNGEE. Trimming took off 3 bases at V and 6 bases at J, with 11 bases between the two ends. This CDR3 region has 13 residues. CDR3 DNA: TGTGCCAGCAGCGCCGTACGACAGGATACGCAGTATTTT. This encodes CASSAVRQDTQYF.

The rearrangement uses TRBV14 and TRBJ2-7, with TRBD2 identical over 14 bases. TRBJ2-1 explains the end of the DNA better; the J call may be wrong. Germline V lookup: CDR1 SGHDN, CDR2 FVKESK. The CDR3 consists of 18 residues. The CDR3 sequence: CASSQRGLAGVPNNEQFF. In DNA, the CDR3 is TGTGCCAGCAGCCAAAGGGGACTAGCGGGAGTCCCAAACAATGAGCAGTTCTTC.

V is TRBV5-4 and J is TRBJ2-5, with a weak D call TRBD1 (6 bases). CDR1 and CDR2 (germline): SGHNT, YYREEE (reference sequence). The CDR3 consists of 13 residues. V lost 3 bases and J lost 3, with 9 bases in between. The CDR3 DNA sequence: TGTGCCAGCAGCTCACAGGGTAAAGAGACCCAGTACTTC. Translating gives CASSSQGKETQYF. The complete variable domain, with remaining parts taken from reference TRBV5-4 and TRBJ2-5, reads ETGVTQSPTHLIKTRGQQVTLRCSSQSGHNTVSWYQQALGQGPQFIFQYYREEENGRGNFPPRFSGLQFPNYSSELNVNALELDDSALYLCASSSQGKETQYFGPGTRLLVL.

This clone was counted a single time. The chain couples TRBV5-1 to TRBJ2-2; TRBD2 might be the D (7 bases). V lost 0 bases and J lost 3, with 12 bases in between. The CDR3 spans 16 residues. The V gene's germline CDR1 is SGHRS and CDR2 YFSETQ. CDR3 sequence: CASSLVGGADTGELFF. In DNA form, the CDR3 reads TGCGCCAGCAGCTTGGTTGGGGGGGCGGACACCGGGGAGCTGTTTTTT.

This clone appeared a single time. This sequence joins TRBV9 and TRBJ2-2; D is perhaps TRBD1 (5 bases). V lost 3 bases and J 5 bases, leaving 17 bases between the germline ends. CDR3 size: 16 residues. Germline loops: CDR1 SGDLS, CDR2 YYNGEE. CDR3 region: CASSASSQGWTGELFF. The CDR3 DNA follows: TGTGCCAGCAGCGCTTCAAGTCAGGGCTGGACCGGGGAGCTGTTTTTT.

This clone was picked up a small number of times. J is TRBJ2-4 and V is TRBV25-1; D may be TRBD1 (5 bases). The V gene's germline CDR1 is MGHDK and CDR2 SYGVNS. Trimming took 3 bases from V and 9 from J, leaving 18 bases between them. This CDR3 comprises 15 residues. CDR3 protein: CASSDLDTGRAIQYF. CDR3 sequence (DNA): TGTGCCAGCAGTGACTTGGACACTGGAAGGGCCATTCAGTACTTC.

The sample holds one count of this clone. This rearrangement joins TRBV18 to TRBJ1-2; no clear D gene. V shed 4 bases and J shed 7 bases, with 13 bases lying between them. The CDR3 is 13 residues long. Germline CDR1 reads KGHSH; CDR2 reads LQKENI. CDR3 DNA: TGTGCCAGCTCACGGGCCAAGGAAGGTGGCTACACCTTC. Its protein is CASSRAKEGGYTF.

This chain joins TRBV4-2 and TRBJ1-2; D is undetermined. Germline lookup yields CDR1 LGHNA and CDR2 YNFKEQ. The V end lost 0 bases, the J end lost 2 bases, and 7 bases lay between the germline ends. The CDR3 totals 14 residues. The CDR3 protein is CASSQDVRNYGYTF. The CDR3 DNA reads as TGTGCCAGCAGCCAAGATGTCCGGAACTATGGCTACACCTTC.

V usage is TRBV4-2 and J usage is TRBJ1-1; a weak D match, TRBD1 (5 bases). The V end was cut by 1 base, the J end by 4 bases, with 10 bases between. The germline V gene has CDR1 LGHNA and CDR2 YNFKEQ. The CDR3 has 14 amino acids. Here the CDR3 reads CASSQVGGGTEAFF. CDR3 sequence (DNA): TGTGCCAGCAGCCAAGTGGGGGGGGGCACTGAAGCTTTCTTT.

V is TRBV6-5 and J is TRBJ1-2; the D gene is possibly TRBD1 (6 bases). Germline loops: CDR1 MNHEY, CDR2 SVGAGI. The germline V and J ends were trimmed by 6 bases and 7 bases, with 12 bases remaining between them. This CDR3 comprises 12 residues. The CDR3 DNA reads TGTGCCAGCAGCCCCCAAGGGGGTGGCTACACCTTC. It specifies CASSPQGGGYTF.

This chain joins TRBV7-2 and TRBJ2-3, with 9 bases matching TRBD2. Germline V gene data show CDR1 as SGHTA and CDR2 as FQGNSA. Trimming cost V 2 bases and J 5 bases; bases outside gene matches: 8. This CDR3 comprises 16 residues. CDR3 nucleotides: TGTGCCAGCAGCTTAATTCCCCCAGCGGGGGGAGATACGCAGTATTTT. The encoded protein is CASSLIPPAGGDTQYF.

This rearrangement joins TRBV5-5 to TRBJ2-7, with D perhaps TRBD1 (6 bases). Deletions cut 3 bases from V and 3 bases from J, with 13 bases between. The germline V gene has CDR1 SGHKS and CDR2 YYEKEE (reference sequence). CDR3 length equals 14 residues. Written as DNA, the CDR3 is TGTGCCAGCAGCTCCCCGGGACAAAGCTACGAGCAGTACTTC. Its protein is CASSSPGQSYEQYF. The full variable domain, its missing parts supplied by reference TRBV5-5 and TRBJ2-7, is DAGVTQSPTHLIKTRGQQVTLRCSPISGHKSVSWYQQVLGQGPQFIFQYYEKEERGRGNFPDRFSARQFPNYSSELNVNALLLGDSALYLCASSSPGQSYEQYFGPGTRLTVT.

This rearrangement joins TRBV11-2 to TRBJ2-1, with 16 bases identical to TRBD2. CDR3 length: 18 residues. The ends lost 4 bases at V and 6 bases at J; junction bases unmatched: 9. Germline values: CDR1 SGHAT, CDR2 FQNNGV. In DNA, the CDR3 is TGTGCCAGCAGCTCAGGGACTAGCGGGAGGGTATTTCGCAATGAGCAGTTCTTC. This codes for CASSSGTSGRVFRNEQFF.

The CDR3 loop reads CASSSSHSRSTGANVLTF. The CDR3 DNA reads as TGTGCCAGCAGCTCGAGCCATAGCCGCAGCACTGGGGCCAACGTCCTGACTTTC. The chain recombines TRBV9 with TRBJ2-6; D call uncertain. The CDR3 loop spans 18 amino acids. The germline V gene has CDR1 SGDLS and CDR2 YYNGEE. V lost 4 bases and J lost 2, with 19 bases in between.

This chain links TRBV28 with TRBJ2-7; the match to TRBD1 covers 7 bases. The CDR3 extends over 20 amino acids. Germline CDR1 reads MDHEN; CDR2 reads SYDVKM. Trimming cost V 3 bases and J 0 bases; bases outside gene matches: 20. The CDR3 region is CASSLPNPGQRGPFSYEQYF. Written as DNA, the CDR3 is TGTGCCAGCAGTTTGCCAAATCCGGGCCAAAGGGGGCCGTTCTCCTACGAGCAGTACTTC.

The chain carries TRBV11-2 and TRBJ2-7, with 7 bases aligning to TRBD1. The CDR3 consists of 15 residues. The V and J ends lost 1 base and 2 bases, in that order; junction bases with no gene match: 5. CDR1 SGHAT and CDR2 FQNNGV come from the germline V gene. The CDR3: CASSLAGGVPYEQYF. For the CDR3, the DNA is TGTGCCAGCAGCTTAGCAGGGGGAGTCCCCTACGAGCAGTACTTC.

This rearrangement joins TRBV9 to TRBJ2-3, with 11 bases aligning to TRBD2. The CDR3 runs to 15 residues. J gave up 6 bases and V 0 bases, and 3 bases lay outside the gene matches. Germline V gene data show CDR1 as SGDLS and CDR2 as YYNGEE. The CDR3 DNA follows: TGTGCCAGCAGCGTAGTAGCGGGAGGGCCGGATACGCAGTATTTT. It specifies CASSVVAGGPDTQYF.

CDR3 region: CASSLAGGREQFF. The CDR3 region has the DNA TGTGCCAGCAGCCTCGCGGGGGGCCGAGAGCAGTTCTTC. The chain uses TRBV11-2 and TRBJ2-1, with 8 bases identical to TRBD2. The CDR3 is 13 amino acids. CDR1 and CDR2 (germline): SGHAT, FQNNGV. The V gene end was trimmed by 5 bases and the J gene end by 10 bases; junction bases not matched to a gene: 7.

The chain has TRBV2 and TRBJ2-3, with 11 bases lining up with TRBD1. CDR1 is SNHLY, CDR2 FYNNEI, per germline. The CDR3 totals 16 residues. The J segment lost 5 bases and the V segment lost 3 bases, leaving 7 bases of the junction unmatched. CDR3 bases: TGTGCCAGCAGTGACCTACCGGGACAGGGGGGAGATACGCAGTATTTT. It is translated as CASSDLPGQGGDTQYF.

The chain couples TRBV5-5 to TRBJ2-3; D uncertain. The germline V and J ends were trimmed by 5 bases and 6 bases, with 13 bases remaining between them. The CDR3 covers 13 residues. Looked up from germline, CDR1 is SGHKS and CDR2 is YYEKEE (reference sequence). The CDR3 reads CASSSRVADTQYF. The CDR3 nucleotides are TGTGCCAGCAGTTCACGGGTTGCGGATACGCAGTATTTT.

This chain uses TRBV30 with TRBJ2-3, with D unclear. Between the trimmed V and J ends, which lost 0 bases and 1 base, there was a span of 11 bases. There are 15 residues in the CDR3. The germline CDR1 and CDR2 sequences are GTSNPN and SVGIG (reference sequence). The CDR3 coding sequence is TGTGCCTGGAGTGTAACTCGCACCCGCACAGATACGCAGTATTTT. The encoded protein is CAWSVTRTRTDTQYF.